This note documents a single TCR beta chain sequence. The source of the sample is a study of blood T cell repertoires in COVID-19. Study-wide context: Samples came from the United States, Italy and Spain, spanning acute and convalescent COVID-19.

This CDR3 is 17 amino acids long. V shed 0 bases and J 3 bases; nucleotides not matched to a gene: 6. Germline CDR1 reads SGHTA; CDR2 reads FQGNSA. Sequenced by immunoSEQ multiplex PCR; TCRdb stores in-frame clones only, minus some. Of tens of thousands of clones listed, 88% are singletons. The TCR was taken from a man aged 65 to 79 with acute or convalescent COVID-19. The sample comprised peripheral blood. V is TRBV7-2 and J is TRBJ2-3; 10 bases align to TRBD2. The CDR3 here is CASSLAPSGGGTDTQYF. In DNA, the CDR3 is TGTGCCAGCAGCTTAGCTCCTAGCGGGGGCGGGACAGATACGCAGTATTTT.